A single sample is the source of the 20 T cell receptor beta chains below, sequenced in a study of blood T cells in healthy people across ages. Through a sample-barcoded 5' primer and a J-beta primer mix, a second PCR was run for roughly 6 to 11 cycles. Each CDR3 protein gets one entry after TCRdb re-called the 5' RACE reads with MiXCR. This sample has roughly 1,000,000 distinct CDR3 sequences, with 20% to 25% found just once. This sample was shared with a second study, whose subject was T cells of mothers and their children.

Sequencing was done on a sample of blood. The receptor set was obtained from a girl aged 2 to 10 in good health.

The chain combines TRBV7-9 with TRBJ2-7; TRBD1 or TRBD2 may be the D gene (7 bases each). Germline CDR1 reads SEHNR; CDR2 reads FQNEAQ (reference sequence). CDR3 length: 16 residues. Trimming removed 7 bases from V and 1 base from J, with 20 bases in between. The CDR3: CASILLTQGGSYEQYF. The CDR3, as DNA: TGTGCCAGCATCCTACTTACGCAGGGGGGGTCCTACGAGCAGTACTTC.

The rearrangement joins TRBV11-3 to TRBJ1-4, with D uncertain. V was trimmed by 5 bases and J by 8 bases, leaving 15 bases between them. Germline assignment: CDR1 SGHNT and CDR2 YENEEA. The CDR3 runs to 14 residues. In nucleotides, the CDR3 is TGTGCCAGCAGCGCCCGTCGGGATGTCGAAAAACTGTTTTTT. Its protein product is CASSARRDVEKLFF.

The rearrangement uses TRBV6-1 and TRBJ2-1; 8 bases are shared with TRBD2. After removal of 7 bases from V and 4 bases from J, the junction contained 6 bases not matched to a gene. CDR1 MNHNS and CDR2 SASEGT come from the germline V gene. The CDR3 consists of 14 residues. CDR3 DNA sequence: TGTGCCAGCACGGCTAGCGGGTTATACAATGAGCAGTTCTTC. Residues: CASTASGLYNEQFF.

This clonotype appeared once. This chain joins TRBV29-1 and TRBJ2-1, with D unresolved. V was cut by 5 bases and J by 6 bases, with 23 bases left in between. Per germline, CDR1 SQVTM and CDR2 ANQGSEA. The CDR3 loop spans 16 amino acids. For the CDR3, the DNA is TGCAGCGTTTCTTACCCGGACGTAACGCTGATCAATGAGCAGTTCTTC. Translated: CSVSYPDVTLINEQFF.

This clonotype has just a few counts. V and J are TRBV5-6 and TRBJ1-2; tentatively, D is TRBD1 (6 bases). Germline CDR1 SGHDT, CDR2 YYEEEE. The CDR3 covers 16 residues. V dropped 4 bases and J dropped 0 bases, with 16 bases sitting between them. Here the CDR3 reads CASSPVGGQTNYGYTF. The CDR3 region has the DNA TGTGCCAGCAGCCCGGTAGGAGGACAGACTAACTATGGCTACACCTTC.

J is TRBJ2-5 and V is TRBV9; tentatively, D is TRBD2 (5 bases). CDR1 SGDLS and CDR2 YYNGEE come from the germline V gene. With 6 bases removed from V and 1 base from J, the gap between germline ends came to 7 bases. The CDR3 contains 12 residues. CDR3 in amino acids: CASKGLQETQYF. The CDR3 coding sequence is TGTGCCAGCAAAGGACTCCAAGAGACCCAGTACTTC.

This clonotype has more than one count but fewer than ten. V gene TRBV29-1 combines with J gene TRBJ2-1; D is unresolved. The CDR3 loop spans 13 amino acids. V lost 3 bases and J lost 3, with 9 bases in between. The germline V gene encodes CDR1 SQVTM and CDR2 ANQGSEA. CDR3 sequence: CSVETLNYNEQFF. The CDR3 DNA reads as TGCAGCGTTGAGACCCTGAACTACAATGAGCAGTTCTTC.

The gene calls are TRBV29-1 and TRBJ2-3; D is ambiguous. The CDR3 totals 13 residues. Germline CDR1 reads SQVTM; CDR2 reads ANQGSEA. V lost 7 bases and J 7 bases, leaving 18 bases between the germline ends. CDR3 nucleotides: TGCAGCGCCTACGGTGGTGAACTAAATACGCAGTATTTT. This encodes CSAYGGELNTQYF.

The chain recombines TRBV28 with TRBJ2-7, with 7 bases identical to TRBD2. The V gene's germline CDR1 is MDHEN and CDR2 SYDVKM. This CDR3 has 16 amino acids. The trim removed 3 bases at V and 0 bases at J, leaving 8 bases unmatched. Here the CDR3 reads CASSFMASGSSYEQYF. CDR3 sequence (DNA): TGTGCCAGCAGTTTTATGGCTAGCGGCAGCTCCTACGAGCAGTACTTC.

J is TRBJ1-1 and V is TRBV20-1, with 7 bases matching TRBD1. CDR1 and CDR2 from the germline V gene are DFQATT and SNEGSKA (reference sequence). The CDR3 totals 14 residues. V lost 6 bases to trimming and J lost 0 bases; unmatched junction nucleotides: 7. CDR3 in amino acids: CSAARQGLNTEAFF. In DNA form, the CDR3 reads TGCAGTGCCGCGAGACAGGGACTGAACACTGAAGCTTTCTTT.

This clonotype was seen ten or more times. V is TRBV18 and J is TRBJ1-4; 7 bases are shared with TRBD1. V lost 1 base and J lost 2; bases outside the gene matches: 1. Looked up from germline, CDR1 is KGHSH and CDR2 is LQKENI. The CDR3 is made up of 15 amino acids. The CDR3 loop is CASSPQGATNEKLFF. The CDR3 region has the DNA TGTGCCAGCTCACCACAGGGGGCGACTAATGAAAAACTGTTTTTT.

This clonotype was seen a few times. The V and J genes are TRBV20-1 and TRBJ2-1; TRBD2 aligns across 8 bases. The J segment lost 3 bases and the V segment lost 5 bases, leaving 9 bases of the junction unmatched. The CDR3 is made up of 15 amino acids. From germline, CDR1 is DFQATT and CDR2 SNEGSKA (reference sequence). The CDR3 loop reads CSADLGRAGYNEQFF. DNA for the CDR3: TGCAGTGCTGATCTCGGGAGGGCGGGCTACAATGAGCAGTTCTTC.

The chain uses TRBV4-1 and TRBJ2-7; D perhaps matches TRBD1 (6 bases). Germline V lookup: CDR1 MGHRA, CDR2 YSYEKL. The germline V and J ends were trimmed by 3 bases and 8 bases, with 17 bases remaining between them. The CDR3 length is 14 residues. This CDR3 reads CASSHGLGAVQQYF. The CDR3 coding sequence is TGCGCCAGCAGCCACGGACTGGGGGCTGTGCAGCAGTACTTC.

The J gene is TRBJ1-2, the V gene TRBV29-1; 8 bases map to TRBD1. Germline trimming cut 6 bases from V and 3 bases from J; bases unmatched to any gene: 3. Germline V lookup: CDR1 SQVTM, CDR2 ANQGSEA. This CDR3 is 12 amino acids long. The CDR3 here is CSVTQGDYGYTF. DNA of the CDR3: TGCAGCGTCACACAGGGGGACTATGGCTACACCTTC.

The V gene is TRBV29-1, the J gene TRBJ2-5; 9 bases map to TRBD2. Near its end, the DNA agrees better with TRBJ2-1, so the J call may be wrong. The CDR3 covers 15 residues. Germline V gene data show CDR1 as SQVTM and CDR2 as ANQGSEA. In DNA form, the CDR3 reads TGCAGCGTCGACCTAGCGGGACCAGCCTACAATGAGCAGTTCTTC. This codes for CSVDLAGPAYNEQFF.

The chain joins TRBV7-8 to TRBJ2-3, with 10 bases lining up with TRBD1. Germline loops: CDR1 SGHVS, CDR2 FQNEAQ. V lost 4 bases, J lost 3 bases, and 13 bases stayed unmatched. CDR3 length: 18 residues. The CDR3 protein is CASSYSPLTGGRTDTQYF. CDR3 coding DNA: TGTGCCAGCAGCTATAGTCCCCTGACAGGGGGCAGGACAGATACGCAGTATTTT.

This chain connects TRBV7-9 to TRBJ2-5, with 10 positions matching TRBD1. The assigned J gene may be wrong: the sequence end matches TRBJ2-7 better. In germline, CDR1 is SEHNR, CDR2 FQNEAQ (reference sequence). The CDR3 length is 16 residues. The CDR3, as DNA: TGTGCCAGCAGCCATCCGACAGGGGGCGCCTCCTACGAGCAGTACTTC. Protein: CASSHPTGGASYEQYF.

This clonotype was seen only a few times. The chain is built from TRBV2 and TRBJ1-6; D remains ambiguous. V was shortened by 4 bases and J by 10 bases, with 14 bases between the two germline ends. The V gene's germline CDR1 is SNHLY and CDR2 FYNNEI. This CDR3 spans 14 amino acids. CDR3 bases: TGTGCCAGCAGTGGCCGACAAGGAGACTCACCCCTCCACTTT. Its translation is CASSGRQGDSPLHF.

The V gene is TRBV27, the J gene TRBJ1-2; 7 bases align to TRBD1. The germline V gene encodes CDR1 MNHEY and CDR2 SMNVEV (reference sequence). Trimming cost V 7 bases and J 4 bases; bases outside gene matches: 9. There are 14 residues in the CDR3. The CDR3 bases are TGTGCCAGCAACCCGACAGGGACCGTCTATGGCTACACCTTC. This codes for CASNPTGTVYGYTF.

The rearrangement uses TRBV5-1 and TRBJ2-2; D gene unclear. V lost 4 bases, J lost 3 bases, and 16 bases lay in between. Germline CDR1 SGHRS, CDR2 YFSETQ. The CDR3 is made up of 16 amino acids. The CDR3 DNA is TGCGCCAGCAGCCGAGGACCGGGTTGGGACACCGGGGAGCTGTTTTTT. It codes for CASSRGPGWDTGELFF.